A single sample gave rise to the 4 T cell receptor beta chains below, sequenced in a study of patients and donors after allogeneic stem cell transplantation (dated by TCRdb to about 2020). The library was built by means of RT-PCR. Sequencer: NextSeq 550. In-frame beta chains were kept once TCRdb had trimmed the public reads at Q25 with fastp and called clones with MiXCR. Every CDR3 protein is listed once, alongside the most common genes and DNA of its rows. The sample has approximately 7,600 distinct CDR3 sequences on record, 9.5% to 13% of them singletons. In total, the top ten clones hold around half of the sample. The sample was blood, either unsorted or a sorted T cell fraction (not recorded which). The receptors derive from a human donor who was either an allogeneic HSCT recipient or a stem cell or donor lymphocyte infusion donor (not recorded which). It is not recorded whose cells these are; they may come from a transplant donor.

This clonotype showed up many times. The chain employs TRBV27 and TRBJ1-2, with D unresolved. Trimming removed 3 bases from V and 6 bases from J, with 14 bases in between. CDR1 and CDR2 from the germline V gene are MNHEY and SMNVEV (reference sequence). The CDR3 covers 14 residues. This CDR3 is CASSFFASADGYTF. Here the CDR3 DNA reads TGTGCCAGCAGTTTTTTCGCCAGCGCGGATGGCTACACCTTC.

The V and J genes are TRBV5-6 and TRBJ2-7; 10 bases map to TRBD1. The ends lost 4 bases at V and 5 bases at J; junction bases unmatched: 3. The CDR3 covers 13 residues. Germline V lookup: CDR1 SGHDT, CDR2 YYEEEE. Here the CDR3 reads CASSHDRGHEQYF. CDR3 DNA: TGTGCCAGCAGCCACGACAGGGGGCACGAGCAGTACTTC.

This clonotype was detected ten times or more. This chain links TRBV7-9 with TRBJ1-3; tentative D call: TRBD1 (6 bases). This CDR3 has 14 residues. Deletions cut 6 bases from V and 0 bases from J, with 9 bases between. The germline V gene has CDR1 SEHNR and CDR2 FQNEAQ (reference sequence). The CDR3 here is CASRVQGSGNTIYF. DNA for the CDR3: TGTGCCAGCAGGGTACAGGGCTCTGGAAACACCATATATTTT.

This clonotype was seen more than once but under ten times. V is TRBV5-8 and J is TRBJ2-5, with D unclear. Germline loops: CDR1 SGHTS, CDR2 YDEGEE. The CDR3 runs 11 residues. Trimming pared 4 bases from V and 5 bases from J, leaving 6 bases between. CDR3 sequence (DNA): TGTGCCAGCAGCCCGAGGGAGACCCAGTACTTC. It codes for CASSPRETQYF.